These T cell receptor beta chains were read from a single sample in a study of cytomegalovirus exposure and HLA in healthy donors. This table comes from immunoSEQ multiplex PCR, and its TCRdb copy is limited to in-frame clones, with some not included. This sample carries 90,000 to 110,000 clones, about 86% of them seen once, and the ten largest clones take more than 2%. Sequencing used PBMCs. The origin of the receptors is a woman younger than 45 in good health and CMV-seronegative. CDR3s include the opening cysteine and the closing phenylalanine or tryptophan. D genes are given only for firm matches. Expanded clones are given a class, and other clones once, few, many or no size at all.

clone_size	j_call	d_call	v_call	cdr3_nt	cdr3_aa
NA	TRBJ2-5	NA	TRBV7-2	TGTGCCAGCAGCTTCTCTGCGGCGTACCAAGAGACCCAGTACTTC	CASSFSAAYQETQYF
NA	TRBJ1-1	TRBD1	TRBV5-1	TGCGCCAGCAGCTCGACCGGGACAGGGGGTTTTGCTTTCTTT	CASSSTGTGGFAFF
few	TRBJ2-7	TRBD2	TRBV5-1	TGCGCCAGCAGCTTGGATACTAGCGGGCTCTACGAGCAGTACTTC	CASSLDTSGLYEQYF
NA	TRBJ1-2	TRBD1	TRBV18	TGTGCCAGCTCACCTTCACAGGGGAGCTATGGCTACACCTTC	CASSPSQGSYGYTF
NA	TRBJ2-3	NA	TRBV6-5	TGTGCCAGCAGCGAAACTACAGATACGCAGTATTTT	CASSETTDTQYF
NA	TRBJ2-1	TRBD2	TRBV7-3	TGTGCCAGCAGCCCCGGGACTACCCCCAAAGGGAATGAGCAGTTCTTC	CASSPGTTPKGNEQFF
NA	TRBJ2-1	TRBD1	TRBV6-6	TGTGCCAGCACCACAGGGGGCGAGCAGTTCTTC	CASTTGGEQFF
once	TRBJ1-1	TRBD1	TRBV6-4	TGTGCCAGCAGTGAGACAGGGGAGAACACTGAAGCTTTCTTT	CASSETGENTEAFF
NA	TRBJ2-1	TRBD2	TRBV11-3	TGTGCCAGCAGCTTAGGACTAGCGGGAGGACGACCTTTATTGTACAATGAGCAGTTCTTC	CASSLGLAGGRPLLYNEQFF
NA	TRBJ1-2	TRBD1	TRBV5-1	TGCGCCAGCAGCTTGGAGGGGACAGGGGTTTGGGATGGCTACACCTTC	CASSLEGTGVWDGYTF
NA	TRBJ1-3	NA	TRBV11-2	TGTGCCAGCAGCTTCAGGCGCCAGGACACCATATATTTT	CASSFRRQDTIYF
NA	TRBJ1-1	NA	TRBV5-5	TGTGCCAGCAGCCTTCAGGCGAACACTGAAGCTTTCTTT	CASSLQANTEAFF
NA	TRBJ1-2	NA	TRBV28	TGTGCCAGCAGTTTAGGGGCAGCTAACTATGGCTACACCTTC	CASSLGAANYGYTF
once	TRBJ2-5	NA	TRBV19	TGTGCCAGTAGTATGAGTAGCGCCCAAGAGACCCAGTACTTC	CASSMSSAQETQYF
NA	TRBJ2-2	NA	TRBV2	TGTGCCAGCAGTTCTATTTTCACCGGGGAGCTGTTTTTT	CASSSIFTGELFF
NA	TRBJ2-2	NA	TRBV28	TGTGCCAGCAGCCGCACTACCCTAGGGAACACCGGGGAGCTGTTTTTT	CASSRTTLGNTGELFF
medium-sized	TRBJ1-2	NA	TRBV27	TGTGCCAGCAGTATAATGGAGGGTTCACCACTTGGCTACACCTTC	CASSIMEGSPLGYTF
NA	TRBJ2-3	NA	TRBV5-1	TGCGCCAGCAGCTTGGTGGGGGGTATCCCTATCACAGATACGCAGTATTTT	CASSLVGGIPITDTQYF
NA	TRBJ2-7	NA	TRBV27	TGTGCCAGCAGTACCCTCCCCCCTAGGAGGCCGTCCTACGAGCAGTACTTC	CASSTLPPRRPSYEQYF
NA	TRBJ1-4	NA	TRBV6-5	TGTGCCAGCAGTTACGCGACGGGATCTAATGAAAAACTGTTTTTT	CASSYATGSNEKLFF
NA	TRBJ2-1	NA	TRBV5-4	TGTGCCAGCAGCTTGTCTTCGACAATGCCCCATGAGCAGTTCTTC	CASSLSSTMPHEQFF
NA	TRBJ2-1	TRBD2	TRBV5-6	TGTGCCAGCAGCTTGCGACTAGCGGGAGGGATTGAGCAGTTCTTC	CASSLRLAGGIEQFF
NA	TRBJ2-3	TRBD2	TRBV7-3	TGTGCCAGCAGCTACCTAGCGGGTAGGGGAGATACGCAGTATTTT	CASSYLAGRGDTQYF
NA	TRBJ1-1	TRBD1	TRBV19	TGTGCCAGTACCCGACAGGGGGCCCAGAACACTGAAGCTTTCTTT	CASTRQGAQNTEAFF
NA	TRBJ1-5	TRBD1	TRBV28	TGTGCCACCGATCGTGGGACAGGGAATTCGCAGCCCCAGCATTTT	CATDRGTGNSQPQHF
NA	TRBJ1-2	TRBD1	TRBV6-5	TGTGCCAGCAGAGGACAGGGATACTATGGCTACACCTTC	CASRGQGYYGYTF
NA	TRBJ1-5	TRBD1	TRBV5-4	TGTGCCAGCAGCTTGGGAAAGGACAGGGGGCGATTTGAGCCCCAGCATTTT	CASSLGKDRGRFEPQHF
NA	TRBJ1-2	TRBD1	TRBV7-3	TGTGCCAGCAGCTTAAGTCTCTCGGGACAGCCGAACTATGGCTACACCTTC	CASSLSLSGQPNYGYTF
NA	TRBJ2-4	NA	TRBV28	TGTGCCAGCAGTTTTCGGGGTCTGGCCAAAAACATTCAGTACTTC	CASSFRGLAKNIQYF
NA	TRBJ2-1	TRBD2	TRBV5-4	TGTGCCAGCAGCTTGGGGACTAGCGGGAGGCCGAGCTCCTACAATGAGCAGTTCTTC	CASSLGTSGRPSSYNEQFF
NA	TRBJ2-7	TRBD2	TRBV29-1	TGCAGCTGCGGACTAGCGGGAGACGAGCAGTACTTC	CSCGLAGDEQYF
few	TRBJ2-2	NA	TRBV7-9	TGTGCCAGCAGCCCGAGGACAGTTTCGAACACCGGGGAGCTGTTTTTT	CASSPRTVSNTGELFF
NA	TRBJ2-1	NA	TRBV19	TGTGCCACCCGAAAGGCGGAACTCCTCTCCAATGAGCAGTTCTTC	CATRKAELLSNEQFF
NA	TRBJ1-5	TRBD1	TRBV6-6	TGTGCCAGCAGGCAACCGGGACAGGAGGATCAGCCCCAGCATTTT	CASRQPGQEDQPQHF
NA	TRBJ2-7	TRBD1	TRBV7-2	TGTGCCAGCAGCTTAGAAGGGACAGGGGGCCGCGAGCAGTACTTC	CASSLEGTGGREQYF
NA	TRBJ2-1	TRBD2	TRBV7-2	TGTGCCAGCAGCTGGGGACTAGCGGGAGTCAATGAGCAGTTCTTC	CASSWGLAGVNEQFF
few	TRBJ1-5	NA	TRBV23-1	TGCGCCAGCAAAGCTTGGGAGAGCCTCTACAATCAGCCCCAGCATTTT	CASKAWESLYNQPQHF
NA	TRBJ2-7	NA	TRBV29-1	TGCAGCGCTGGTCAGGCGATCGGCTACGAGCAGTACTTC	CSAGQAIGYEQYF
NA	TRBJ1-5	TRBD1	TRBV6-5	TGTGCCAGCAGGACAGGGAAGAATCAGCCCCAGCATTTT	CASRTGKNQPQHF
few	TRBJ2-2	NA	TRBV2	TGTGCCAGCGGTTTTGGACTGGGGAACACCGGGGAGCTGTTTTTT	CASGFGLGNTGELFF
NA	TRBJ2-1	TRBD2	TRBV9	TGTGCCAGCAGCGTCGGGACTAGCGGGAGGAATGAGCAGTTCTTC	CASSVGTSGRNEQFF
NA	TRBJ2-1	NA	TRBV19	TGTGCCAGTAGTTCGGACTACCATGACGATGAGCAGTTCTTC	CASSSDYHDDEQFF
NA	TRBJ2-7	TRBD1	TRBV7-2	TGTGCCAGCAGCTTAACTTTCGGGCAGGGGGTCTCCGAGCAGTACTTC	CASSLTFGQGVSEQYF
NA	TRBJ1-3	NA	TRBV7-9	TGTTCCAGCAGCTCCCCGCCAGGGTCTACCTCTGGAAACACCATATATTTT	CSSSSPPGSTSGNTIYF
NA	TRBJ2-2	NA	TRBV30	TGTGCCTGGAGTGTGGGAGGCCACGGGGAGCTGTTTTTT	CAWSVGGHGELFF
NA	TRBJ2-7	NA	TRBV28	TGTGCCAGCAGTTTTGACAGTGGCGAGCAGTACTTC	CASSFDSGEQYF
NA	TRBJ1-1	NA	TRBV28	TGTGCCAGCAGTTTCGGGTCTTGGAACACTGAAGCTTTCTTT	CASSFGSWNTEAFF
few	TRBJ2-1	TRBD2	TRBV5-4	TGTGCCAGCAGCTTTACTAGCGGGAGACCCAATGAGCAGTTCTTC	CASSFTSGRPNEQFF
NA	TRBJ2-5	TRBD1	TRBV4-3	TGCGCCAGCAGCCAAGTTCAGGGGGCCAGAGAGACCCAGTACTTC	CASSQVQGARETQYF
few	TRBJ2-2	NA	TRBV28	TGTGCCAGCAGTTTTCAGGTCCGGGAGCTGTTTTTT	CASSFQVRELFF